This record looks at one T cell receptor (beta chain) sequence and its context. This entry comes from a study of blood T cell repertoires in COVID-19. Turning to the study itself: Spain, Italy and the United States supplied samples that represented acute and convalescent COVID-19. In each case, the material was cDNA or gDNA derived from T cells, B-cell-depleted T cells, or PBMCs.

Original processing notes: The assay estimated nucleated cells by amplifying reference gene primers. Produced via immunoSEQ multiplex PCR; TCRdb's table is partial and in-frame only. V, J and clone size reflect that table, while D and trimming were determined from the DNA. The table shows about 260,000 clones, with approximately 87% occurring only once. Germline V gene sequence: CDR1 SGHDT, CDR2 YYEEEE. V trimming: 2 bases; J trimming: 1 base; junction bases outside the gene matches: 11. The CDR3 totals 18 residues. V usage is TRBV5-6 and J usage is TRBJ2-5, with 10 positions matching TRBD2. The sequenced material came from peripheral blood. The sequence derives from a woman aged 40 to 49 who had recovered from COVID-19. The CDR3 spells CASSFTLAGFPTQETQYF. As DNA, the CDR3 is TGTGCCAGCAGCTTCACACTAGCGGGGTTCCCTACCCAAGAGACCCAGTACTTC. Together with reference TRBV5-6 and TRBJ2-5, the CDR3 gives the full variable domain: DAGVTQSPTHLIKTRGQQVTLRCSPKSGHDTVSWYQQALGQGPQFIFQYYEEEERQRGNFPDRFSGHQFPNYSSELNVNALLLGDSALYLCASSFTLAGFPTQETQYFGPGTRLLVL.